One and the same sample provided the 13 T cell receptor beta chains below, sequenced in a study of T cells after yellow fever vaccination. TCRdb ran MiXCR on the 5' RACE reads and lists one entry per CDR3 protein. The sample records 95,000 to 150,000 distinct CDR3 sequences, 7.5% to 10% being singletons. The material was CD8+ T cells sorted from PBMCs, obtained on the day of the yellow fever booster vaccination. All receptors derive from a man between 18 and 29 years old who received the YFV17D yellow fever vaccine.

The chain uses TRBV7-3 and TRBJ2-1; no clear D gene. Germline-derived CDR1 and CDR2 are SGHTA and FQGTGA. The CDR3 covers 16 residues. Trimming took off 1 base at V and 2 bases at J, with 12 bases between the two ends. The DNA of the CDR3 is TGTGCCAGCAGCTTAAGTGATGGGGAAACCTACAATGAGCAGTTCTTC. It codes for CASSLSDGETYNEQFF.

At least ten counts were recorded for this clonotype. This chain uses TRBV6-5 with TRBJ2-3; D call uncertain. The germline V gene has CDR1 MNHEY and CDR2 SVGAGI. The CDR3 contains 14 residues. V was shortened by 2 bases and J by 6 bases, with 12 bases between the two germline ends. The CDR3 loop reads CASSYGPASDTQYF. CDR3 sequence (DNA): TGTGCCAGCAGTTACGGCCCGGCAAGCGATACGCAGTATTTT.

The chain has TRBV29-1 and TRBJ1-1, with D possibly matching TRBD1 (6 bases). The V gene's germline CDR1 is SQVTM and CDR2 ANQGSEA. CDR3 size: 12 residues. V lost 4 bases, J lost 6 bases, and 12 bases lay in between. DNA for the CDR3: TGCAGCGTTGCAAGGGGGGGCCCTGAAGCTTTCTTT. Its translation is CSVARGGPEAFF.

This clonotype was seen repeatedly, ten times or more. The V and J genes are TRBV29-1 and TRBJ2-2; 8 bases map to TRBD1. This CDR3 has 13 amino acids. Germline V gene sequence: CDR1 SQVTM, CDR2 ANQGSEA. V lost 3 bases to trimming and J lost 6 bases; unmatched junction nucleotides: 3. The chain's CDR3 is CSVDGQGPGELFF. The CDR3 nucleotides read TGCAGCGTTGACGGACAGGGTCCCGGGGAGCTGTTTTTT.

The sample holds a few counts of this clonotype. The chain recombines TRBV5-1 with TRBJ2-1, with D unclear. Germline V gives CDR1 SGHRS, CDR2 YFSETQ. This CDR3 has 15 amino acids. Trimming took off 0 bases at V and 0 bases at J, with 7 bases between the two ends. The CDR3 region is CASSLEGLSYNEQFF. The DNA of the CDR3 is TGCGCCAGCAGCTTGGAGGGTCTCTCCTACAATGAGCAGTTCTTC. Combining the CDR3 with reference TRBV5-1 and TRBJ2-1 gives the whole variable domain KAGVTQTPRYLIKTRGQQVTLSCSPISGHRSVSWYQQTPGQGLQFLFEYFSETQRNKGNFPGRFSGRQFSNSRSEMNVSTLELGDSALYLCASSLEGLSYNEQFFGPGTRLTVL.

This clonotype was detected a few times. The chain uses TRBV6-2 or TRBV6-3 and TRBJ1-5, with D perhaps matching TRBD1 (6 bases). Trimming took off 4 bases at V and 3 bases at J, with 10 bases between the two ends. Germline assignment: CDR1 MNHEY and CDR2 SVGEGT. This CDR3 has 14 residues. The CDR3 coding sequence is TGTGCCAGCAGTTCACAGGGTCACAATCAGCCCCAGCATTTT. Its translation is CASSSQGHNQPQHF.

This clonotype has a handful of counts. This chain links TRBV14 with TRBJ2-5; D uncertain. The V gene's germline CDR1 is SGHDN and CDR2 FVKESK. The CDR3 runs 14 residues. V was shortened by 0 bases and J by 4 bases, with 9 bases between the two germline ends. The CDR3, as DNA: TGTGCCAGCAGCCAAGATGAACAGATAGAGACCCAGTACTTC. Translating it yields CASSQDEQIETQYF. Full variable domain (rest looked up from reference TRBV14 and TRBJ2-5): EAGVTQFPSHSVIEKGQTVTLRCDPISGHDNLYWYRRVMGKEIKFLLHFVKESKQDESGMPNNRFLAERTGGTYSTLKVQPAELEDSGVYFCASSQDEQIETQYFGPGTRLLVL.

This rearrangement joins TRBV11-2 to TRBJ2-1; 10 bases are a match to TRBD1. V dropped 5 bases and J dropped 10; count of bases not matched to a gene: 5. Germline assignment: CDR1 SGHAT and CDR2 FQNNGV. This CDR3 has 13 amino acids. DNA for the CDR3: TGTGCCAGCAGCGGGACAGGGGCACAGGAGCAGTTCTTC. It codes for CASSGTGAQEQFF.

This clonotype was found many times. The rearrangement joins TRBV4-2 to TRBJ2-7; weak D call: TRBD1 (5 bases). From germline, CDR1 is LGHNA and CDR2 YNFKEQ. V was shortened by 4 bases and J by 1 base, with 8 bases between the two germline ends. The CDR3 loop spans 13 amino acids. CDR3 bases: TGTGCCAGCAGCCCGGACACATCCTACGAGCAGTACTTC. This gives the protein CASSPDTSYEQYF.

V gene TRBV14 combines with J gene TRBJ2-5; D is ambiguous. The germline V gene has CDR1 SGHDN and CDR2 FVKESK. V was shortened by 0 bases and J by 10 bases, with 12 bases between the two germline ends. This CDR3 contains 13 residues. The CDR3 DNA is TGTGCCAGCAGCCAAGATCCGGGTCTAGGCCAGTACTTC. It encodes CASSQDPGLGQYF. Complete variable domain (other parts from reference TRBV14 and TRBJ2-5): EAGVTQFPSHSVIEKGQTVTLRCDPISGHDNLYWYRRVMGKEIKFLLHFVKESKQDESGMPNNRFLAERTGGTYSTLKVQPAELEDSGVYFCASSQDPGLGQYFGPGTRLLVL.

This clonotype was counted ten times or more. The chain joins TRBV4-1 to TRBJ2-1; maybe TRBD2 (5 bases). Germline-derived CDR1 and CDR2 are MGHRA and YSYEKL. Between the trimmed V and J ends, which lost 0 bases and 7 bases, there was a span of 13 bases. CDR3 length: 15 residues. CDR3 protein: CASSQEELAANEQFF. Here the CDR3 DNA reads TGCGCCAGCAGCCAAGAGGAGCTAGCAGCGAATGAGCAGTTCTTC.

This sequence joins TRBV2 and TRBJ2-3, with 12 bases identical to TRBD2. V lost 3 bases and J lost 1; bases outside the gene matches: 8. The CDR3 spans 18 residues. In germline, CDR1 is SNHLY, CDR2 FYNNEI. The CDR3 DNA follows: TGTGCCAGCAGTGACCCCAACGGACTAGCGGGACGCACAGATACGCAGTATTTT. It is translated as CASSDPNGLAGRTDTQYF. The variable domain in full, with the rest retrieved from reference TRBV2 and TRBJ2-3, is EPEVTQTPSHQVTQMGQEVILRCVPISNHLYFYWYRQILGQKVEFLVSFYNNEISEKSEIFDDQFSVERPDGSNFTLKIRSTKLEDSAMYFCASSDPNGLAGRTDTQYFGPGTRLTVL.

In this sample, this clonotype turned up a few times. The chain links TRBV20-1 to TRBJ2-2; possible D gene TRBD1, 5 bases. The CDR3 length is 13 residues. Germline values: CDR1 DFQATT, CDR2 SNEGSKA (reference sequence). Trimming took off 5 bases at V and 5 bases at J, with 12 bases between the two ends. The CDR3 region has the DNA TGCAGTGCTTGGGGCTCGGAGACCGGGGAGCTGTTTTTT. Translated: CSAWGSETGELFF.